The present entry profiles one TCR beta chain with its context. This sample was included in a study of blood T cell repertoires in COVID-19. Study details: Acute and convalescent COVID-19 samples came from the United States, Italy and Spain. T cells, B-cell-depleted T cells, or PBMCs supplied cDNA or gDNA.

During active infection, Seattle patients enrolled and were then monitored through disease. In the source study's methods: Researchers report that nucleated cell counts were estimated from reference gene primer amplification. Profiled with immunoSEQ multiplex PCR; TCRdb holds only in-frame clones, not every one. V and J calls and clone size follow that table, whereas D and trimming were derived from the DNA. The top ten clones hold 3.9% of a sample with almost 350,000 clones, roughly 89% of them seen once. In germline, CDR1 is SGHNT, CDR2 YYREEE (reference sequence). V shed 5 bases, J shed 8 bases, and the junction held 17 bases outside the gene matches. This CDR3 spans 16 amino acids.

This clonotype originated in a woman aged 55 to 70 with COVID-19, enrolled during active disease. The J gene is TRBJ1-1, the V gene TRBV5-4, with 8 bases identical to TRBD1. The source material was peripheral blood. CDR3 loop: CASRPYSGTGGREAFF. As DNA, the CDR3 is TGTGCCAGCAGACCATACTCCGGGACAGGCGGTCGGGAAGCTTTCTTT.